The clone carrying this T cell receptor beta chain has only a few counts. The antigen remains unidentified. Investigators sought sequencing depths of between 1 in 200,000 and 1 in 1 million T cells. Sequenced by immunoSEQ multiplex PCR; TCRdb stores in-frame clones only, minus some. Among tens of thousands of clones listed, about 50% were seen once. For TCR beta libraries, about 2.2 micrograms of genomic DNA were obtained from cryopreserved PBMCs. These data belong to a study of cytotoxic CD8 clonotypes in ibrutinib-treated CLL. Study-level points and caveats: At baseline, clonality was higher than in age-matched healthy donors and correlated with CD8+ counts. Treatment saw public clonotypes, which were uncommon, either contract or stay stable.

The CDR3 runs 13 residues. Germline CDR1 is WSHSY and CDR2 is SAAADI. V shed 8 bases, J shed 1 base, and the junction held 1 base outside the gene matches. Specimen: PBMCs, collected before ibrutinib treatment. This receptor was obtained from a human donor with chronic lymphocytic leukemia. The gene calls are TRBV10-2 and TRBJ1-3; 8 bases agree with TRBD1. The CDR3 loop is CASRTGSGNTIYF. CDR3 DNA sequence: TGCGCCAGCCGGACAGGGTCTGGAAACACCATATATTTT.